These 32 T cell receptor beta chains came from one sample sequenced in a study of shared clonotypes between healthy human individuals. Profiled with immunoSEQ multiplex PCR; TCRdb holds only in-frame clones, not every one. The profile shows 2 million to 2.5 million clones, over 90% of them singletons. Material: naive CD4+ T cells from PBMCs. Regarding subset: CD45RA+ positively selected. The receptors originated from a man aged 18 to 29 in good health. Some clones in this sample may be carry-over from other donors' samples.

V gene TRBV28 combines with J gene TRBJ1-5; tentatively, D is TRBD1 (5 bases). The CDR3 consists of 18 residues. V was pared by 6 bases and J by 12 bases, with 33 bases between. Germline V CDR1 and CDR2: MDHEN, SYDVKM. The CDR3 region is CASRGRQGFPAGSVLQHF. The CDR3 nucleotides are TGTGCCAGCAGGGGGCGTCAGGGCTTTCCGGCGGGATCGGTTCTCCAGCATTTT.

With regard to this clone: This sample includes further DNA sequences coding for the same CDR3. The chain couples TRBV11-2 to TRBJ2-1; D gene uncertain. The germline V gene has CDR1 SGHAT and CDR2 FQNNGV. This CDR3 comprises 13 residues. V lost 1 base and J 4 bases, leaving 5 bases between the germline ends. DNA of the CDR3: TGTGCCAGCAGCTTAGGCCTGTACAATGAGCAGTTCTTC. The encoded protein is CASSLGLYNEQFF.

The chain combines TRBV6-5 with TRBJ1-4, with 7 bases that match TRBD1. V shed 6 bases, J shed 8 bases, and the junction held 9 bases outside the gene matches. CDR1 is MNHEY and CDR2 is SVGAGI in the germline V gene. The CDR3 length is 14 residues. The CDR3 sequence: CASRNAGTVEKLFF. In DNA form, the CDR3 reads TGTGCCAGCAGAAACGCCGGGACAGTCGAAAAACTGTTTTTT.

This chain joins TRBV7-2 and TRBJ2-3; 11 nucleotides agree with TRBD2. This CDR3 contains 18 residues. Trimming took 4 bases from V and 0 from J; bases not matched to a gene: 9. Germline assignment: CDR1 SGHTA and CDR2 FQGNSA. CDR3 region: CASSSPTSGSWSTDTQYF. Here the CDR3 DNA reads TGTGCCAGCAGCTCTCCTACTAGCGGGAGTTGGAGCACAGATACGCAGTATTTT.

V usage is TRBV10-3 and J usage is TRBJ1-2; D is perhaps TRBD1 (6 bases). This CDR3 region has 14 residues. V was clipped by 7 bases and J by 3 bases, with 15 bases between them. Germline CDR1 ENHRY, CDR2 SYGVKD. CDR3 nucleotide sequence: TGTGCCATCATACCAGAGGGGGGCTACTATGGCTACACCTTC. Encoded protein: CAIIPEGGYYGYTF.

This sequence joins TRBV10-2 and TRBJ2-6, with 7 nucleotides matching TRBD1. The CDR3 extends over 18 amino acids. Trimming removed 3 bases from V and 0 bases from J; junction bases left unmatched: 8. Germline CDR1 is WSHSY and CDR2 is SAAADI. Here the CDR3 reads CASSDLTGKSSGANVLTF. For the CDR3, the DNA is TGCGCCAGCAGTGACCTGACAGGGAAAAGCTCTGGGGCCAACGTCCTGACTTTC.

The CDR3 DNA sequence: TGTGCCAGTAGTCCCAATACAGTGACAGAGACCCAGTACTTC. Protein: CASSPNTVTETQYF. This chain uses TRBV19 with TRBJ2-5, with D unresolved. The V end was cut by 5 bases, the J end by 4 bases, with 14 bases between. Looked up from germline, CDR1 is LNHDA and CDR2 is SQIVND (reference sequence). CDR3 length: 14 residues.

The CDR3 nucleotides are TGTGCCAGCAGCAGATCCGGGACTAGCGACACCGGGGAGCTGTTTTTT. Amino acid sequence: CASSRSGTSDTGELFF. This chain joins TRBV21-1 and TRBJ2-2; the table's D call, TRBD2, has no DNA check behind it. TRBV21-1 counts as a pseudogene. This CDR3 comprises 16 residues.

The chain has TRBV15 and TRBJ2-1; 7 bases line up with TRBD2. The trim removed 0 bases at V and 0 bases at J, leaving 8 bases unmatched. The CDR3 loop spans 18 amino acids. The V gene's germline CDR1 is LNHNV and CDR2 YYDKDF (reference sequence). As DNA, the CDR3 is TGTGCCACCAGCAGAGATGTTTTGGGCGGGAGCTCCTACAATGAGCAGTTCTTC. Translating gives CATSRDVLGGSSYNEQFF.

The chain carries TRBV5-1 and TRBJ2-1, with TRBD2 matching 10 bases. Trimming cost V 1 base and J 1 base; bases outside gene matches: 2. Germline-derived CDR1 and CDR2 are SGHRS and YFSETQ. This CDR3 spans 16 amino acids. The DNA for the CDR3 is TGCGCCAGCAGCTTGATGACTAGCGGGTCCTACAATGAGCAGTTCTTC. Its translation is CASSLMTSGSYNEQFF.

With regard to this clone: The sample contains more than one DNA sequence encoding this CDR3. The chain joins TRBV2 to TRBJ2-3; 8 bases fit TRBD1. J lost 1 base, V lost 5 bases, and 2 bases had no gene match. Looked up from germline, CDR1 is SNHLY and CDR2 is FYNNEI. The CDR3 extends over 14 amino acids. The CDR3 is CASSKDRGTDTQYF. CDR3 coding DNA: TGTGCCAGCAGTAAGGACAGGGGCACAGATACGCAGTATTTT. Complete variable domain (other parts from reference TRBV2 and TRBJ2-3): EPEVTQTPSHQVTQMGQEVILRCVPISNHLYFYWYRQILGQKVEFLVSFYNNEISEKSEIFDDQFSVERPDGSNFTLKIRSTKLEDSAMYFCASSKDRGTDTQYFGPGTRLTVL.

Worth noting for this clone: Other DNA sequences in this sample translate to the same CDR3. The chain employs TRBV14 and TRBJ1-5; D uncertain. Germline V lookup: CDR1 SGHDN, CDR2 FVKESK. The CDR3 has 13 residues. V was cut by 1 base and J by 2 bases, with 3 bases left in between. CDR3 DNA: TGTGCCAGCAGCCAAGGGGGCAATCAGCCCCAGCATTTT. It codes for CASSQGGNQPQHF.

Concerning this clone: The sample holds other DNA sequences that translate to the same CDR3. The V call is TRBV5-1, the J call TRBJ2-7, with D uncertain. V shed 0 bases and J shed 5 bases, with 6 bases lying between them. The CDR3 consists of 12 residues. Germline-derived CDR1 and CDR2 are SGHRS and YFSETQ. The CDR3: CASSLEGHEQYF. In DNA form, the CDR3 reads TGCGCCAGCAGCTTGGAAGGGCACGAGCAGTACTTC.

The CDR3 DNA reads TGCGCCAGCAGCTTACAGGGTACCACCTACAATGAGCAGTTCTTC. Translating it yields CASSLQGTTYNEQFF. J is TRBJ2-1 and V is TRBV5-1, with D perhaps matching TRBD1 (6 bases). This CDR3 has 15 residues. Trimming removed 2 bases at V and 2 bases at J, with 11 bases between. Per the germline V gene, CDR1 is SGHRS and CDR2 is YFSETQ.

V gene TRBV12-5 combines with J gene TRBJ2-3; TRBD2 matches at 10 bases. Germline values: CDR1 LGHNT, CDR2 FRNRAP. CDR3 length: 21 amino acids. Trimming took 0 bases from V and 4 from J; bases not matched to a gene: 19. This CDR3 is CASGLVQGTLPSGRSPDTQYF. For the CDR3, the DNA is TGTGCTAGTGGTTTGGTTCAGGGGACCCTCCCTAGCGGGAGAAGCCCAGATACGCAGTATTTT. Looking up the rest from reference TRBV12-5 and TRBJ2-3 gives the full variable domain: DARVTQTPRHKVTEMGQEVTMRCQPILGHNTVFWYRQTMMQGLELLAYFRNRAPLDDSGMPKDRFSAEMPDATLATLKIQPSEPRDSAVYFCASGLVQGTLPSGRSPDTQYFGPGTRLTVL.

The J gene is TRBJ2-7, the V gene TRBV28; D might be TRBD1 or TRBD2, each matching 5 bases. V lost 4 bases, J lost 8 bases, and 15 bases lay in between. The CDR3 runs to 13 residues. CDR1 and CDR2 from the germline V gene are MDHEN and SYDVKM. The CDR3 protein is CASSSGPVEKQYF. Here the CDR3 DNA reads TGTGCCAGCAGTTCGGGACCGGTCGAGAAGCAGTACTTC.

The chain uses TRBV28 and TRBJ1-2; 8 positions agree with TRBD1. V gave up 7 bases and J gave up 4 bases; unmatched junction bases: 5. This CDR3 has 13 residues. CDR1 is MDHEN and CDR2 is SYDVKM in the germline V gene. The CDR3 is CASTRGQIYGYTF. In DNA form, the CDR3 reads TGTGCCAGCACCAGGGGGCAAATCTATGGCTACACCTTC.

The chain is built from TRBV9 and TRBJ2-5; D could derive from TRBD1 or TRBD2 (6 bases each). The CDR3 loop spans 14 amino acids. The germline CDR1 and CDR2 sequences are SGDLS and YYNGEE. The V gene lost 4 bases and the J gene lost 7 bases, with 17 bases spanning the gap. CDR3 sequence reads: CASSPRDNGGTQYF. CDR3 DNA sequence: TGTGCCAGCAGCCCCCGGGACAACGGGGGGACCCAGTACTTC. Together with reference TRBV9 and TRBJ2-5, the CDR3 gives the full variable domain: DSGVTQTPKHLITATGQRVTLRCSPRSGDLSVYWYQQSLDQGLQFLIQYYNGEERAKGNILERFSAQQFPDLHSELNLSSLELGDSALYFCASSPRDNGGTQYFGPGTRLLVL.

V usage is TRBV28 and J usage is TRBJ1-1; no clear D. Germline CDR1 reads MDHEN; CDR2 reads SYDVKM. The length of the CDR3 is 12 residues. Trimming stripped 2 bases from V and 7 bases from J, with 8 bases between. DNA of the CDR3: TGTGCCAGCAGTTTAGTATACGTTGAAGCTTTCTTT. The encoded protein is CASSLVYVEAFF. The variable domain in full, completed from reference TRBV28 and TRBJ1-1, reads DVKVTQSSRYLVKRTGEKVFLECVQDMDHENMFWYRQDPGLGLRLIYFSYDVKMKEKGDIPEGYSVSREKKERFSLILESASTNQTSMYLCASSLVYVEAFFGQGTRLTVV.

V is TRBV28 and J is TRBJ2-2; tentative D call: TRBD1 (6 bases). Germline loops: CDR1 MDHEN, CDR2 SYDVKM. With 5 bases removed from V and 4 bases from J, the gap between germline ends came to 11 bases. This CDR3 contains 14 residues. The CDR3 protein is CASSEGGPTGELFF. The CDR3 nucleotides read TGTGCCAGCAGTGAAGGGGGACCCACCGGGGAGCTGTTTTTT.

This clone was observed a single time. This chain connects TRBV10-1 to TRBJ2-7, with D perhaps matching TRBD2 (5 bases). The V end lost 8 bases, the J end lost 7 bases, and 18 bases lay between the germline ends. This CDR3 has 13 amino acids. Germline CDR1 reads WNHNN; CDR2 reads SYGVQD (reference sequence). This CDR3 is CASPEVGGWEQYF. The DNA of the CDR3 is TGCGCCAGCCCTGAGGTGGGCGGGTGGGAGCAGTACTTC.

The gene calls are TRBV5-6 and TRBJ1-4, with TRBD1 matching 7 bases. Germline V CDR1 and CDR2: SGHDT, YYEEEE. The CDR3 extends over 14 amino acids. The trim removed 2 bases at V and 5 bases at J, leaving 3 bases unmatched. The CDR3: CASSFGTENEKLFF. The DNA of the CDR3 is TGTGCCAGCAGCTTTGGGACAGAGAATGAAAAACTGTTTTTT.

The chain recombines TRBV7-3 with TRBJ1-1; 7 nucleotides agree with TRBD1. The CDR3 totals 13 residues. Germline V lookup: CDR1 SGHTA, CDR2 FQGTGA. After removal of 5 bases from V and 7 bases from J, the junction contained 7 bases not matched to a gene. In DNA, the CDR3 is TGTGCCAGCAGCCCAACCGGGACAGTTGAAGCTTTCTTT. Protein sequence: CASSPTGTVEAFF.

As DNA, the CDR3 is TGTGCCAGCAGCTACTCAATGATCAGGTCCTACGAGCAGTACTTC. Translated: CASSYSMIRSYEQYF. This chain joins TRBV7-2 and TRBJ2-7; D is ambiguous. From germline, CDR1 is SGHTA and CDR2 FQGNSA. With 4 bases removed from V and 1 base from J, the gap between germline ends came to 14 bases. The CDR3 has 15 residues.

The chain is built from TRBV5-1 and TRBJ2-3, with 12 bases aligning to TRBD2. The germline gives CDR1 SGHRS, CDR2 YFSETQ. V trimming: 4 bases; J trimming: 2 bases; junction bases outside the gene matches: 5. The CDR3 spans 16 residues. DNA for the CDR3: TGCGCCAGCAGCCGACTAGCGGGAGACCCCACAGATACGCAGTATTTT. It translates to CASSRLAGDPTDTQYF.

The V and J genes are TRBV11-2 and TRBJ1-5; D gene ambiguous. Germline V lookup: CDR1 SGHAT, CDR2 FQNNGV. V lost 1 base and J 6 bases, leaving 1 base between the germline ends. The CDR3 loop spans 11 amino acids. The chain's CDR3 is CASSLGQPQHF. The CDR3 region has the DNA TGTGCCAGCAGCTTAGGTCAGCCCCAGCATTTT.

V usage is TRBV28 and J usage is TRBJ2-7, with 7 bases aligning to TRBD1. The V gene's germline CDR1 is MDHEN and CDR2 SYDVKM. This CDR3 has 15 amino acids. Trimming took 6 bases from V and 3 from J; bases not matched to a gene: 11. As DNA, the CDR3 is TGTGCCAGCAGCCCCGCAGGGGGAGTCATCTACGAGCAGTACTTC. Amino acid sequence: CASSPAGGVIYEQYF.

V usage is TRBV7-3 and J usage is TRBJ1-3; D is unresolved. From germline, CDR1 is SGHTA and CDR2 FQGTGA. Between the trimmed V and J ends, which lost 5 bases and 0 bases, there was a span of 5 bases. CDR3 length equals 13 residues. The CDR3 protein is CASSPDSGNTIYF. For the CDR3, the DNA is TGTGCCAGCAGCCCAGACTCTGGAAACACCATATATTTT.

The genes are TRBV19 and TRBJ2-7; perhaps TRBD1 as D (6 bases). The ends were cut back, 4 bases at V and 4 bases at J, with 14 bases in the middle. The germline CDR1 and CDR2 sequences are LNHDA and SQIVND (reference sequence). The length of the CDR3 is 14 residues. CDR3 sequence (DNA): TGTGCCAGTAGTACTCCGGGACAAAATTACGAGCAGTACTTC. Protein product: CASSTPGQNYEQYF.

The chain has TRBV19 and TRBJ2-6; maybe TRBD1 (7 bases). Germline-derived CDR1 and CDR2 are LNHDA and SQIVND (reference sequence). This CDR3 is built from 19 residues. The germline V and J ends were trimmed by 8 bases and 2 bases, with 25 bases remaining between them. The CDR3 loop is CASGAQGGTDPTGANVLTF. The DNA for the CDR3 is TGTGCCAGTGGTGCCCAAGGGGGGACAGACCCAACTGGGGCCAACGTCCTGACTTTC.

Notes on this clone: The sample holds other DNA sequences that translate to the same CDR3. V is TRBV5-4 and J is TRBJ2-3, with D possibly matching TRBD2 (5 bases). CDR1 SGHNT and CDR2 YYREEE come from the germline V gene (reference sequence). The CDR3 runs 15 residues. The V gene lost 0 bases and the J gene lost 0 bases, with 8 bases spanning the gap. CDR3 protein: CASSLGGGSTDTQYF. CDR3 bases: TGTGCCAGCAGCTTGGGAGGCGGGAGCACAGATACGCAGTATTTT.

The CDR3 is CASSLVAGGVGNEQFF. The DNA for the CDR3 is TGTGCCAGCAGCTTGGTTGCGGGAGGCGTAGGGAATGAGCAGTTCTTC. The chain recombines TRBV5-6 with TRBJ2-1, with 8 bases lining up with TRBD2. The germline V gene encodes CDR1 SGHDT and CDR2 YYEEEE. CDR3 length: 16 residues. V shed 0 bases, J shed 7 bases, and the junction held 9 bases outside the gene matches.